Listed below are T cell receptor beta chains from one sample, sequenced in a study of shared clonotypes between healthy human individuals. Method: immunoSEQ multiplex PCR; TCRdb's copy keeps in-frame clones and lacks some. This sample has more than 450,000 clones; 79% occur once, and the top ten carry over 10%. The specimen sequenced was PBMCs. The receptors shown here come from a middle-aged woman in good health. Some clones in this sample may be carry-over from other donors' samples. CDR3s include the opening cysteine and the closing phenylalanine or tryptophan.

v_gene: TRBV30; CDR3aa: CACSGTGYEQFF
v_gene: TRBV27; CDR3aa: CASSYGSGESTDTQYF
v_gene: TRBV28; CDR3aa: CASSLRENIQYF
v_gene: TRBV19; CDR3aa: CASSIGTGWTEQYF
v_gene: TRBV10-1; CDR3aa: CASREQGGVSYEQYF
v_gene: TRBV30; CDR3aa: CAWSVRGGDRNTEAFF
v_gene: TRBV7-7; CDR3aa: CASSLGLAGETQYF
v_gene: TRBV27; CDR3aa: CASSSRDRVRRGYTF
v_gene: TRBV18; CDR3aa: CASSPGAGGRNEQFF
v_gene: TRBV28; CDR3aa: CASSARDRAGNEQFF
v_gene: TRBV28; CDR3aa: CASRHREIDGYTF
v_gene: TRBV18; CDR3aa: CASSLLEGLSSYNEQFF
v_gene: TRBV6-5; CDR3aa: CASSTLAGGGQFF
v_gene: TRBV7-9; CDR3aa: CASSPSSYEQYF
v_gene: TRBV6-5; CDR3aa: CASLAGGAYNEQFF
v_gene: TRBV2; CDR3aa: CASSGTGMGSPLHF
v_gene: TRBV7-7; CDR3aa: CASSLALGTYNEQFF
v_gene: TRBV5-1; CDR3aa: CASSSGQETDTQYF
v_gene: TRBV4-1; CDR3aa: CASSHIGLAGVYEQYF
v_gene: TRBV7-9; CDR3aa: CASSPGQGFVGELFF
v_gene: TRBV15; CDR3aa: CATSRDHEPQHF
v_gene: TRBV5-1; CDR3aa: CASSADSNSPLHF
v_gene: TRBV18; CDR3aa: CASSPTTNQPQHF
v_gene: TRBV9; CDR3aa: CASSVGGNRGYTDTQYF
v_gene: TRBV4-1; CDR3aa: CASSQDRSYGYTF
v_gene: TRBV5-1; CDR3aa: CASSLGTANTEAFF
v_gene: TRBV5-5; CDR3aa: CASSLGLARETQYF
v_gene: TRBV28; CDR3aa: CASGERPETQYF
v_gene: TRBV18; CDR3aa: CASSPPRGRGTYEQYF
v_gene: TRBV6-6; CDR3aa: CASRSYSGAYNEQFF
v_gene: TRBV27; CDR3aa: CASSSIISWGTEAFF